This section outlines one TCR beta chain sequence together with its context. The target antigen is unknown. These data are taken from a study of post-analysis software for immune sequencing data. Researchers reported that TCR beta cDNA libraries carried unique molecular identifiers. One entry per CDR3 protein, called by TCRdb with MiXCR from the PCR reads. Of over 700,000 distinct CDR3 sequences in the sample, 25% to 30% are singletons; the top ten hold 0.5% to 0.6%. Whole-study results and caveats: Relative to controls, patients with multiple sclerosis showed significantly lower normalized Chao1 diversity. Five TRBV segments occurring more often in patients than controls included TRBV5-6, TRBV5-1 and TRBV20-1.

CDR3 length equals 14 residues. The germline V and J ends were trimmed by 5 bases and 7 bases, with 15 bases remaining between them. The germline V gene encodes CDR1 DFQATT and CDR2 SNEGSKA (reference sequence). The sequenced material came from blood. The chain has TRBV20-1 and TRBJ1-6; weak D call: TRBD1 (6 bases). This TCR was sampled from a girl between 10 and 17 years old with multiple sclerosis. The CDR3 bases are TGCAGTGCTCCTTCGGACAGAAAAAATTCACCCCTCCACTTT. This translates into CSAPSDRKNSPLHF.